These 9 T cell receptor beta chains were sequenced from one sample in a study of blood T cell repertoires in COVID-19. Sequencing was performed with immunoSEQ multiplex PCR; in TCRdb, only in-frame clones are kept and a portion is missing. Of 200,000 to 250,000 clones detected, about 85% appear once; the ten largest clones hold 10% to 12%. Sequenced: PBMCs or T cells enriched from blood (not recorded which). The source of these receptors is a young man who had recovered from COVID-19.

This clone was seen once. CDR3 amino acids: CASSLFVEIYTGELFF. The CDR3 coding sequence is TGTGCCAGCAGCTTATTCGTGGAGATTTACACCGGGGAGCTGTTTTTT. This chain links TRBV7-2 with TRBJ2-2; no clear D gene. Germline V gives CDR1 SGHTA, CDR2 FQGNSA. The ends were cut back, 2 bases at V and 3 bases at J, with 13 bases in the middle. CDR3 length: 16 amino acids.

The chain employs TRBV5-6 and TRBJ2-1; 10 bases map to TRBD1. Germline assignment: CDR1 SGHDT and CDR2 YYEEEE. The ends lost 3 bases at V and 2 bases at J; junction bases unmatched: 5. The CDR3 extends over 16 amino acids. CDR3 residues: CASSSKTGGAYNEQFF. The CDR3 bases are TGTGCCAGCAGCTCCAAGACAGGGGGCGCCTACAATGAGCAGTTCTTC.

The V gene is TRBV7-2, the J gene TRBJ2-2, with 7 nucleotides matching TRBD1. The germline gives CDR1 SGHTA, CDR2 FQGNSA. This CDR3 has 16 residues. The trim removed 4 bases at V and 7 bases at J, leaving 12 bases unmatched. CDR3 sequence: CASSSRVIAGGGELFF. The CDR3, as DNA: TGTGCCAGCAGCTCAAGGGTTATCGCAGGGGGCGGGGAGCTGTTTTTT.

The sample holds a few counts of this clone. The rearrangement links TRBV25-1 to TRBJ1-6; D might be TRBD1 (6 bases). The CDR3 contains 13 residues. V shed 5 bases and J shed 7 bases, with 9 bases lying between them. Germline V CDR1 and CDR2: MGHDK, SYGVNS. The CDR3 here is CASSLTGNSPLHF. CDR3 DNA sequence: TGTGCCAGCAGTTTAACAGGGAATTCACCCCTCCACTTT.

The chain couples TRBV5-4 to TRBJ1-2, with 7 bases lining up with TRBD1. Germline CDR1 reads SGHNT; CDR2 reads YYREEE (reference sequence). V shed 1 base, J shed 0 bases, and the junction held 3 bases outside the gene matches. The CDR3 spans 15 residues. The CDR3 spells CASSLLQGANYGYTF. CDR3 DNA sequence: TGTGCCAGCAGCTTGCTTCAGGGGGCTAACTATGGCTACACCTTC.

The chain employs TRBV5-5 and TRBJ2-5; D unclear. The CDR3 contains 14 residues. Germline V gene data show CDR1 as SGHKS and CDR2 as YYEKEE (reference sequence). Trimming took 1 base from V and 5 from J, leaving 12 bases between them. CDR3 bases: TGTGCCAGCAGCTTGCTCGTCATTCGGGAGACCCAGTACTTC. This codes for CASSLLVIRETQYF. Complete variable domain (other parts from reference TRBV5-5 and TRBJ2-5): DAGVTQSPTHLIKTRGQQVTLRCSPISGHKSVSWYQQVLGQGPQFIFQYYEKEERGRGNFPDRFSARQFPNYSSELNVNALLLGDSALYLCASSLLVIRETQYFGPGTRLLVL.

The rearrangement joins TRBV7-9 to TRBJ1-2; D is undetermined. The CDR3 length is 17 residues. Trimming stripped 5 bases from V and 3 bases from J, with 22 bases between. Germline CDR1 SEHNR, CDR2 FQNEAQ (reference sequence). The CDR3 reads CASSRITGRGGHYGYTF. The CDR3 DNA reads TGTGCCAGCAGCCGTATAACTGGCCGGGGAGGGCACTATGGCTACACCTTC.

CDR3 DNA: TGTGCCAGCAGTTACCGGGACAGTCTCACAGATACGCAGTATTTT. This encodes CASSYRDSLTDTQYF. This chain links TRBV6-2 or TRBV6-3 with TRBJ2-3, with 7 positions matching TRBD1. V shed 2 bases and J 2 bases; nucleotides not matched to a gene: 4. Germline CDR1 MNHEY, CDR2 SVGEGT. The CDR3 is 15 residues long.

The V gene is TRBV6-1, the J gene TRBJ2-1; D gene ambiguous. In germline, CDR1 is MNHNS, CDR2 SASEGT. V lost 2 bases and J lost 7, with 15 bases in between. CDR3 length equals 15 residues. CDR3 amino acids: CASSELALGRNEQFF. CDR3 nucleotide sequence: TGTGCCAGCAGTGAATTGGCTCTAGGAAGGAATGAGCAGTTCTTC.